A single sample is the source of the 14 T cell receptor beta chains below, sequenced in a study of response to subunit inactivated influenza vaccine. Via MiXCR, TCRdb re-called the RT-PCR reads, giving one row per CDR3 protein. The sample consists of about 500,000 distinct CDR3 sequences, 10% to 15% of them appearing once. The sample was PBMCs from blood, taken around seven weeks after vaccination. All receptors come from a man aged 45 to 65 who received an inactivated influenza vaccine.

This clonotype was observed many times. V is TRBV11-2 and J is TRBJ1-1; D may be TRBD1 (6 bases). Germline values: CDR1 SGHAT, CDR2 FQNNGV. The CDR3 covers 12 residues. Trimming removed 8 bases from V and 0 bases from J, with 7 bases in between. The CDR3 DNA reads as TGTGCCAGCCGGGGGCTGAACACTGAAGCTTTCTTT. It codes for CASRGLNTEAFF.

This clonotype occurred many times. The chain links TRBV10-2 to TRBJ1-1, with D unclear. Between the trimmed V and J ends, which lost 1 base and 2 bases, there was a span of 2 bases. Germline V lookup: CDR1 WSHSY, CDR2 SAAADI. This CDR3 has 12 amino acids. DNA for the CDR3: TGCGCCAGCAGTGAGTTTAACACTGAAGCTTTCTTT. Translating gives CASSEFNTEAFF.

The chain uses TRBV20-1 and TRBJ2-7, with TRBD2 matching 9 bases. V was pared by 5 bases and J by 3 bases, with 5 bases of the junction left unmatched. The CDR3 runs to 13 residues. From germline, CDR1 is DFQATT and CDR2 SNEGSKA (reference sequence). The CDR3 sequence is CSAPGTSIYEQYF. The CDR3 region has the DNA TGCAGTGCTCCCGGGACTAGCATCTACGAGCAGTACTTC.

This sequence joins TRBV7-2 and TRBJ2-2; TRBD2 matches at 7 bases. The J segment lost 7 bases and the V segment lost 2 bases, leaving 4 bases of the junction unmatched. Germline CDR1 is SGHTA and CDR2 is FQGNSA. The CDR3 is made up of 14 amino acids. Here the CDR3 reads CASSLLAGVGELFF. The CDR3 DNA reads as TGTGCCAGCAGCTTATTGGCGGGGGTCGGGGAGCTGTTTTTT.

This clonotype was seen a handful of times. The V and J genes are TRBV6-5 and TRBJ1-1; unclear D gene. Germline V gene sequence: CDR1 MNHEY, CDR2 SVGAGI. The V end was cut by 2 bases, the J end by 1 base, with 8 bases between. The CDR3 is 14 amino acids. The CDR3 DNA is TGTGCCAGCAGTTACGGCCCGGGGAACACTGAAGCTTTCTTT. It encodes CASSYGPGNTEAFF.

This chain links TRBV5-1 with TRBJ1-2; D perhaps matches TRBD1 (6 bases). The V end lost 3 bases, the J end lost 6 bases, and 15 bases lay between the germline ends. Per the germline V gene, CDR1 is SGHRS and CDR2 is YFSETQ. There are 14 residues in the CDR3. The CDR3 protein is CASSSGGPSDGYTF. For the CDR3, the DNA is TGCGCCAGCAGCTCCGGGGGCCCCTCGGATGGCTACACCTTC.

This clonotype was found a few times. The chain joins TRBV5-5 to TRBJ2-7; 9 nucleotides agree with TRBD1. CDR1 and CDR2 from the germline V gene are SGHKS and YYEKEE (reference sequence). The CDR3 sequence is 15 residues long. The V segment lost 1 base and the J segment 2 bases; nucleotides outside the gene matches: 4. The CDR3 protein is CASSLPGTGTYEQYF. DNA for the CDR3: TGTGCCAGCAGCTTGCCCGGGACAGGGACCTACGAGCAGTACTTC.

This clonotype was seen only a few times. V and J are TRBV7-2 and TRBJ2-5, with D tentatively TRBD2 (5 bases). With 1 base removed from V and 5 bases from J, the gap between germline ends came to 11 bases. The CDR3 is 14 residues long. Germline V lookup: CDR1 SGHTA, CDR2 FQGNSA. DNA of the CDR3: TGTGCCAGCAGCTTAGGGTCACTAGAGGAGACCCAGTACTTC. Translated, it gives CASSLGSLEETQYF.

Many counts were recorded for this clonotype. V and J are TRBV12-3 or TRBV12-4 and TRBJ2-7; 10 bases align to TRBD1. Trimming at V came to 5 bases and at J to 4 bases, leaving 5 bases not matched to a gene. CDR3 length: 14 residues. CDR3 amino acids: CASSETGGGYEQYF. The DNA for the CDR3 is TGTGCCAGCAGTGAGACAGGGGGCGGGTACGAGCAGTACTTC.

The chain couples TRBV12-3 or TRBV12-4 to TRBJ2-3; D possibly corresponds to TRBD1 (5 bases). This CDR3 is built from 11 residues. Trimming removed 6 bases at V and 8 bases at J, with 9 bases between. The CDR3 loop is CASRLQGTQYF. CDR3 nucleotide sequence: TGTGCCAGCAGGCTCCAGGGTACGCAGTATTTT.

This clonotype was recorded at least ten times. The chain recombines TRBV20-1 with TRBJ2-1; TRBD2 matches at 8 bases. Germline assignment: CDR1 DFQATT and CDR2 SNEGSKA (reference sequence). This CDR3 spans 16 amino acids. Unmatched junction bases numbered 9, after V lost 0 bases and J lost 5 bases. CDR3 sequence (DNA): TGCAGTGCTAGAGAGGAGTCACTAGCGGACAACAATGAGCAGTTCTTC. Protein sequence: CSAREESLADNNEQFF.

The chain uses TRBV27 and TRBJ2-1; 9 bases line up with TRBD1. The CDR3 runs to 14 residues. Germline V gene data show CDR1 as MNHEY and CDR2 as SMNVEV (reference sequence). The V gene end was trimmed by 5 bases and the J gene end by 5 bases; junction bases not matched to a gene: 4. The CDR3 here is CASSGDRGDNEQFF. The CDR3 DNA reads TGTGCCAGCAGTGGTGACAGGGGGGACAATGAGCAGTTCTTC.

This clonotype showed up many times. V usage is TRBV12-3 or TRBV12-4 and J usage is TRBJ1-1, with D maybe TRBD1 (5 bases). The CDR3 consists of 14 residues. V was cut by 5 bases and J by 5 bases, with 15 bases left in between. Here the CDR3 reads CASSPTGERTEAFF. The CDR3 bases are TGTGCCAGCAGTCCGACGGGGGAGAGGACTGAAGCTTTCTTT.

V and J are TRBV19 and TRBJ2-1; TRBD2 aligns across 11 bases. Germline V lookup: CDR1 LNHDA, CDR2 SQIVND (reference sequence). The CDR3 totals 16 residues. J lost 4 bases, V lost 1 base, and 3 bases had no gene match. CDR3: CASSIGTSGSYNEQFF. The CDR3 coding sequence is TGTGCCAGTAGTATAGGAACTAGCGGGAGTTACAATGAGCAGTTCTTC.